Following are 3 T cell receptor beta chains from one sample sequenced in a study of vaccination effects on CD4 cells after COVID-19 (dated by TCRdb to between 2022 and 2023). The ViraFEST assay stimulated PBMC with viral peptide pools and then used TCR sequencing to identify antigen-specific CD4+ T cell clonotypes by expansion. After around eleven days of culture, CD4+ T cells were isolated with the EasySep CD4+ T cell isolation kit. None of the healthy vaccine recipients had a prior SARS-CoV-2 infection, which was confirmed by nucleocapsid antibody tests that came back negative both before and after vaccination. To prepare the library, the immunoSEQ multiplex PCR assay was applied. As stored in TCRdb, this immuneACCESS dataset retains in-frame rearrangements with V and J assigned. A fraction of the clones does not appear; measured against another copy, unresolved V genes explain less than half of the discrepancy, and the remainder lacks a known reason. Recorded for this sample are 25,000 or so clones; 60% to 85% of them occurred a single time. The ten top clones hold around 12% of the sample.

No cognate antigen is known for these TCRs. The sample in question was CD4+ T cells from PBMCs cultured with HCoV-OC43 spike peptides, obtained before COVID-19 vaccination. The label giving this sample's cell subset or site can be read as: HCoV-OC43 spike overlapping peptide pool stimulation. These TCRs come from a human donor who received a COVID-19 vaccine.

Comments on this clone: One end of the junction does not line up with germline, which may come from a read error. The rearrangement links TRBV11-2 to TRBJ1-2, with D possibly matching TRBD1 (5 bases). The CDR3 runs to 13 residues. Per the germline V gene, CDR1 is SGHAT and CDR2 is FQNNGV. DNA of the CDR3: TGTGCCAGCAGATTGAAAGCCCGGGGCTTCTCTTTCTTC. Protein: CASRLKARGFSFF.

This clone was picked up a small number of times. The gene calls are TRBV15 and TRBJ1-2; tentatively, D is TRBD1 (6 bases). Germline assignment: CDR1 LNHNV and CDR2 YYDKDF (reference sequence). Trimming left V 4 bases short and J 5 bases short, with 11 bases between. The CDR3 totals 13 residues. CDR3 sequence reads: CATSIGGGYGYTF. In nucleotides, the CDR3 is TGTGCCACCAGCATTGGAGGGGGTTATGGCTACACCTTC.

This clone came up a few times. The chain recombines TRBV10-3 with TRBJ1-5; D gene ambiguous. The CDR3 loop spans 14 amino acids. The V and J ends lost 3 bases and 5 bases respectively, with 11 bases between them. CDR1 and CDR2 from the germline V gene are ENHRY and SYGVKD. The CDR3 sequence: CAISDSGGDQPQHF. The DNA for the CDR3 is TGTGCCATCAGTGATAGCGGAGGAGATCAGCCCCAGCATTTT.